This T cell receptor (beta chain) comes out of a study of blood T cell repertoires in COVID-19. Across the whole study: Acute-phase and convalescent COVID-19 samples originated in the United States, Italy and Spain.

This CDR3 is 13 amino acids long. V was clipped by 2 bases and J by 12 bases; unmatched bases: 7. CDR1 is SGHRS, CDR2 YFSETQ, per germline. Original data processing: Using reference gene primer amplification, nucleated cell counts were estimated. Some clones are missing from TCRdb's copy, which holds only in-frame ones; the method was immunoSEQ multiplex PCR. That table supplies the V and J calls and clone size; D and trimming were determined from the DNA. This table has 90,000 to 120,000 clones, over 60% appearing once. Sequenced sample: peripheral blood. The source of this sequence is a man in his 70s with acute or convalescent COVID-19. This chain joins TRBV5-1 and TRBJ2-1; 8 bases are shared with TRBD1. CDR3 DNA: TGCGCCAGCAGCTTCGGACAGGGTGGACGGCAGTTCTTC. Amino acid sequence: CASSFGQGGRQFF. Using reference TRBV5-1 and TRBJ2-1 for the parts outside the CDR3, the full variable domain is KAGVTQTPRYLIKTRGQQVTLSCSPISGHRSVSWYQQTPGQGLQFLFEYFSETQRNKGNFPGRFSGRQFSNSRSEMNVSTLELGDSALYLCASSFGQGGRQFFGPGTRLTVL.